The rows below give T cell receptor beta chains drawn from one sample of a study of STAT3 mutations in large granular lymphocyte leukemia. Generated by immunoSEQ multiplex PCR, the TCRdb table keeps only in-frame clones and is missing some. The table has some 15,000 clones, around 90% seen once. Sequenced input: peripheral blood mononuclear cells. These receptors were collected from a woman aged 45-60 years with T-cell large granular lymphocyte leukemia. Some clones in this sample may be carry-over from other donors' samples. CDR3s include the opening cysteine and the closing phenylalanine or tryptophan. Each record gives: J gene, clone size, D gene, V gene, CDR3 DNA, CDR3 protein. A D gene is named only where the DNA matches it firmly. Some rows mark clone size as missing; the rest say once, few, many or name a class of expanded clone.

j_gene: TRBJ2-7
abundance: .
d_gene: .
v_gene: TRBV7-9
CDR3nt: TGTGCCAGCAGCGCAGGGACGGGCTTGGACTACGAGCAGTACTTC
CDR3aa: CASSAGTGLDYEQYF

j_gene: TRBJ1-1
abundance: .
d_gene: .
v_gene: TRBV4-2
CDR3nt: TGTGCCAGCAGCCAAGATGTTCGACAGAACACTGAAGCTTTCTTT
CDR3aa: CASSQDVRQNTEAFF

j_gene: TRBJ2-3
abundance: .
d_gene: TRBD2
v_gene: TRBV30
CDR3nt: TGTGCCTGGAGTGCCCAAAAGGAGCTAGCGGGCCCAGATACGCAGTATTTT
CDR3aa: CAWSAQKELAGPDTQYF

j_gene: TRBJ1-2
abundance: .
d_gene: TRBD1
v_gene: TRBV28
CDR3nt: TGTGCCAGCAGTCCCTCACAGGGGCGCCGCAACTATGGCTACACCTTC
CDR3aa: CASSPSQGRRNYGYTF

j_gene: TRBJ2-7
abundance: .
d_gene: .
v_gene: TRBV18
CDR3nt: TGTGCCAGCTCACCACCGAGTATGAGCTACGAGCAGTACTTC
CDR3aa: CASSPPSMSYEQYF

j_gene: TRBJ1-5
abundance: .
d_gene: .
v_gene: TRBV6-5
CDR3nt: TGTGCCAGCAGCTACCGCGTAACAGGGAATCAGCCCCAGCATTTT
CDR3aa: CASSYRVTGNQPQHF

j_gene: TRBJ1-2
abundance: few
d_gene: .
v_gene: TRBV18
CDR3nt: TGTGCCAGCTCACCAAGACCGGGGACGGAGTATGGCTACACCTTC
CDR3aa: CASSPRPGTEYGYTF

j_gene: TRBJ1-2
abundance: .
d_gene: .
v_gene: TRBV7-2
CDR3nt: TGTGCCAGCAGCGTAAACGGGGGTCACACTGGCGATGGCTACACCTTC
CDR3aa: CASSVNGGHTGDGYTF

j_gene: TRBJ1-3
abundance: .
d_gene: TRBD1
v_gene: TRBV7-2
CDR3nt: TGTGCCAGCAGCCACGGGACAGGGCACGGAAACACCATATATTTT
CDR3aa: CASSHGTGHGNTIYF

j_gene: TRBJ2-5
abundance: .
d_gene: TRBD1
v_gene: TRBV7-2
CDR3nt: TGTGCCAGCAGCTCAAGACAGGGGAAGGGGACCCAGTACTTC
CDR3aa: CASSSRQGKGTQYF

j_gene: TRBJ1-1
abundance: .
d_gene: .
v_gene: TRBV6-6
CDR3nt: TGTGCCAGCACGGAGGGGAGGAACACTGAAGCTTTCTTT
CDR3aa: CASTEGRNTEAFF

j_gene: TRBJ2-6
abundance: .
d_gene: TRBD2
v_gene: TRBV27
CDR3nt: TGTGCCAGCAGCTCCCCTTCTTGGCGGGAGGAGGATGGGGCCAACGTCCTGACTTTC
CDR3aa: CASSSPSWREEDGANVLTF

j_gene: TRBJ1-2
abundance: .
d_gene: .
v_gene: TRBV20-1
CDR3nt: TGCAGTGACGGGACCGCATATGGCTACACCTTC
CDR3aa: CSDGTAYGYTF

j_gene: TRBJ2-7
abundance: .
d_gene: TRBD1
v_gene: TRBV6-6
CDR3nt: TGTGCCAGCAGTCCCTACAGAGGGGGCGGCTACGAGCAGTACTTC
CDR3aa: CASSPYRGGGYEQYF

j_gene: TRBJ2-7
abundance: .
d_gene: .
v_gene: TRBV6-6
CDR3nt: TGTGCCAGCAGTTACGGGACGGAGACCTACGAGCAGTACTTC
CDR3aa: CASSYGTETYEQYF

j_gene: TRBJ1-1
abundance: .
d_gene: .
v_gene: TRBV7-3
CDR3nt: TGTGCCAGCAGCCTCGGACGGAACACTGAAGCTTTCTTT
CDR3aa: CASSLGRNTEAFF

j_gene: TRBJ1-5
abundance: .
d_gene: .
v_gene: TRBV6-1
CDR3nt: TGTGCCAGCAGTGAATTTACAGACCTTAGCAATCAGCCCCAGCATTTT
CDR3aa: CASSEFTDLSNQPQHF

j_gene: TRBJ1-2
abundance: .
d_gene: TRBD1
v_gene: TRBV4-1
CDR3nt: TGCGCCAGCGGTTGGGGACAGGGGGCCGGAGACTATGGCTACACCTTC
CDR3aa: CASGWGQGAGDYGYTF

j_gene: TRBJ2-2
abundance: .
d_gene: TRBD2
v_gene: TRBV5-1
CDR3nt: TGCGCCAGCAGCGTCCCTAGCGGGCGGAACACCGGGGAGCTGTTTTTT
CDR3aa: CASSVPSGRNTGELFF

j_gene: TRBJ1-4
abundance: .
d_gene: TRBD1
v_gene: TRBV18
CDR3nt: TGTGCCAGCTCACCACCAGGACAGGGGTATAATGAAAAACTGTTTTTT
CDR3aa: CASSPPGQGYNEKLFF

j_gene: TRBJ1-1
abundance: .
d_gene: TRBD1
v_gene: TRBV11-1
CDR3nt: TGTGCCAGCAGCTCAACAGGGGATGAAGCTTTCTTT
CDR3aa: CASSSTGDEAFF

j_gene: TRBJ1-4
abundance: .
d_gene: .
v_gene: TRBV4-2
CDR3nt: TGTGCCAGCAGCCAAGATCTCGACCGGCAGGAAAAACTGTTTTTT
CDR3aa: CASSQDLDRQEKLFF

j_gene: TRBJ2-7
abundance: few
d_gene: .
v_gene: TRBV7-9
CDR3nt: TGTGCCAGCAGCTTAGTTGGCGGTCGGGAGCAGTACTTC
CDR3aa: CASSLVGGREQYF

j_gene: TRBJ2-7
abundance: .
d_gene: .
v_gene: TRBV25-1
CDR3nt: TGTGCCAGCAGTGAACCGGGGACTGCCTACGAGCAGTACTTC
CDR3aa: CASSEPGTAYEQYF

j_gene: TRBJ1-2
abundance: .
d_gene: TRBD1
v_gene: TRBV7-9
CDR3nt: TGTGCCAGCAGCTGGACAGGGGGCGTCTATGGCTACACCTTC
CDR3aa: CASSWTGGVYGYTF

j_gene: TRBJ2-3
abundance: once
d_gene: TRBD2
v_gene: TRBV30
CDR3nt: TGTGCCTGGGCCTTGGGACTAGGAGGGGATACGCAGTATTTT
CDR3aa: CAWALGLGGDTQYF

j_gene: TRBJ1-1
abundance: .
d_gene: TRBD1
v_gene: TRBV30
CDR3nt: TGTGCCTGGAGCAGGGGGACCGAAAGGGGAGCTTTCTTT
CDR3aa: CAWSRGTERGAFF

j_gene: TRBJ2-5
abundance: .
d_gene: TRBD1
v_gene: TRBV7-9
CDR3nt: TGTGCCAGCAGCTTGGGACAGGGGATTATAGAGACCCAGTACTTC
CDR3aa: CASSLGQGIIETQYF

j_gene: TRBJ2-7
abundance: .
d_gene: .
v_gene: TRBV9
CDR3nt: TGTGCCAGCAGCGCCTCCCCCAATTACGAGCAGTACTTC
CDR3aa: CASSASPNYEQYF

j_gene: TRBJ2-2
abundance: .
d_gene: TRBD2
v_gene: TRBV7-1
CDR3nt: TGTGCCAGCAGCCCGAGGGTAGCGGGAGTTACCGGGGAGCTGTTTTTT
CDR3aa: CASSPRVAGVTGELFF

j_gene: TRBJ2-5
abundance: .
d_gene: .
v_gene: TRBV7-9
CDR3nt: TGTGCCAGCAGCTTAGCGATAGGAGGGGAGACCCAGTACTTC
CDR3aa: CASSLAIGGETQYF

j_gene: TRBJ1-5
abundance: .
d_gene: .
v_gene: TRBV27
CDR3nt: TGTGCCAGCAGTCAAAGCCCGGGACAGCCCCAGCATTTT
CDR3aa: CASSQSPGQPQHF

j_gene: TRBJ2-7
abundance: .
d_gene: .
v_gene: TRBV30
CDR3nt: TGTGCCTGGAGTGCGTGGACGGGTGAGCAGTACTTC
CDR3aa: CAWSAWTGEQYF

j_gene: TRBJ1-5
abundance: .
d_gene: TRBD1
v_gene: TRBV2
CDR3nt: TGTGCCAGCAAGGGGACAGGGGGCGGTCAGCCCCAGCATTTT
CDR3aa: CASKGTGGGQPQHF

j_gene: TRBJ1-2
abundance: .
d_gene: TRBD1
v_gene: TRBV5-5
CDR3nt: TGTGCCAGCAGCCCAATCGGACAGGGAGGGTATGGCTACACCTTC
CDR3aa: CASSPIGQGGYGYTF

j_gene: TRBJ2-2
abundance: few
d_gene: TRBD2
v_gene: TRBV4-3
CDR3nt: TGCGCCAGCAGCCAACTCATCCCCACGGGGGAGGGCCGCACCGGGGAGCTGTTTTTT
CDR3aa: CASSQLIPTGEGRTGELFF

j_gene: TRBJ2-6
abundance: .
d_gene: .
v_gene: TRBV5-1
CDR3nt: TGCGCCAGCAGCTTGACGGAGTCTGGGGCCAACGTCCTGACTTTC
CDR3aa: CASSLTESGANVLTF

j_gene: TRBJ2-7
abundance: .
d_gene: .
v_gene: TRBV5-1
CDR3nt: TGCGCCAGCAGCGCGACAGGTCTCGCCTACGAGCAGTACTTC
CDR3aa: CASSATGLAYEQYF

j_gene: TRBJ2-7
abundance: .
d_gene: .
v_gene: TRBV5-1
CDR3nt: TGCGCCAGTAGCCGGGGTAGCGGATCCTACGAGCAGTACTTC
CDR3aa: CASSRGSGSYEQYF

j_gene: TRBJ2-1
abundance: .
d_gene: TRBD1
v_gene: TRBV5-1
CDR3nt: TGCGCCAGCAGCTGGGACAGCTATAGCAATGAGCAGTTCTTC
CDR3aa: CASSWDSYSNEQFF

j_gene: TRBJ1-2
abundance: .
d_gene: .
v_gene: TRBV28
CDR3nt: TGTGCCAGCAGTGCCCACAGCCTCTTGGGCGGCTACACCTTC
CDR3aa: CASSAHSLLGGYTF

j_gene: TRBJ2-2
abundance: .
d_gene: TRBD1
v_gene: TRBV7-9
CDR3nt: TGTGCCAGCAGCCCTGACCGGACAGGGAGGACCGGGGAGCTGTTTTTT
CDR3aa: CASSPDRTGRTGELFF

j_gene: TRBJ1-4
abundance: .
d_gene: .
v_gene: TRBV5-1
CDR3nt: TGCGCCAGCAGCTTGTCCGGCAGAGCTTCTAATGAAAAACTGTTTTTT
CDR3aa: CASSLSGRASNEKLFF

j_gene: TRBJ2-2
abundance: .
d_gene: .
v_gene: TRBV4-3
CDR3nt: TGCGCCAGCAGCCAAGATGCGGCCACCGGGGAGCTGTTTTTT
CDR3aa: CASSQDAATGELFF

j_gene: TRBJ2-3
abundance: .
d_gene: .
v_gene: TRBV18
CDR3nt: TGTGCCAGCTCACCACATAATGGGGCGACAGATACGCAGTATTTT
CDR3aa: CASSPHNGATDTQYF

j_gene: TRBJ2-7
abundance: .
d_gene: .
v_gene: TRBV28
CDR3nt: TGTGCCAGCCGGGGGATTAAGGGGGGTTACGAGCAGTACTTC
CDR3aa: CASRGIKGGYEQYF

j_gene: TRBJ2-1
abundance: .
d_gene: TRBD1
v_gene: TRBV5-6
CDR3nt: TGTGCCAGCAGCCCGGAGGACAGGGGCTTCTACAATGAGCAGTTCTTC
CDR3aa: CASSPEDRGFYNEQFF